The table lists the clone carrying this T cell receptor beta chain with a count of one. Its antigen is unknown. The sample comes from a study of T cell responses to AZD1222 COVID-19 vaccine. General study points: Females outnumbered males among donors, who were mostly white British; clonal diversity was possibly underestimated.

CDR3 length: 15 residues. Germline loops: CDR1 SGHVS, CDR2 FNYEAQ. Trimming took off 1 base at V and 1 base at J, with 10 bases between the two ends. Sequencing used immunoSEQ multiplex PCR; TCRdb keeps in-frame clones, though not all of them. The repertoire holds around 77,000 clones, with about nine tenths as singletons. The receptor was derived from an adult in good health. Sequenced material: peripheral blood, taken on day 0 of AZD1222 vaccination. The genes are TRBV7-6 and TRBJ1-1, with D unclear. CDR3 sequence reads: CASSLEPGRNTEAFF. The CDR3 bases are TGTGCCAGCAGCTTAGAACCCGGCCGGAACACTGAAGCTTTCTTT.